The clone carrying this T cell receptor (beta chain) was counted once. The data are from a study of blood T cell repertoires in COVID-19. Authors' data handling: Estimation of nucleated cell counts was performed using reference gene primer amplification. The method was immunoSEQ multiplex PCR; TCRdb's version includes in-frame clones alone and lacks a portion of them. The DNA was the basis for D and trimming; V, J and clone size are from that table. The repertoire holds hundreds of thousands of clones, with approximately 80% as singletons. The clonotype originates from an elderly woman with acute or convalescent COVID-19. The source material was peripheral blood.

CDR3 DNA: TGTGCCTGGAACCGGGCAGGGCAGCCCCAGCATTTT. This codes for CAWNRAGQPQHF. The J gene is TRBJ1-5, the V gene TRBV30; the D gene is possibly TRBD1 (5 bases). Germline values: CDR1 GTSNPN, CDR2 SVGIG (reference sequence). The CDR3 contains 12 residues. Trimming took 4 bases from V and 7 from J, leaving 11 bases between them.